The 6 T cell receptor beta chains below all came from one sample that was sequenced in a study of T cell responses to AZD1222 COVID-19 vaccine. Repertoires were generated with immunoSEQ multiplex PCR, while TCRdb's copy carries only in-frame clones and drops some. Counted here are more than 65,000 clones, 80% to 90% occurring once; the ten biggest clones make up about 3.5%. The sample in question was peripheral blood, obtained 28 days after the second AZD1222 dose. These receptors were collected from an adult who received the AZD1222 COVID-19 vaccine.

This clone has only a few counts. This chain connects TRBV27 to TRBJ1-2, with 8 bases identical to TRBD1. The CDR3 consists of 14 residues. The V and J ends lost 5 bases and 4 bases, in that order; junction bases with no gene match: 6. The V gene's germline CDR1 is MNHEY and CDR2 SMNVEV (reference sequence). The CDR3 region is CASSRGQGSYGYTF. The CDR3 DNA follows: TGTGCCAGCAGTCGCGGACAGGGTAGCTATGGCTACACCTTC.

Here the CDR3 DNA reads TGTGCCAGCAGCGCCAGCGGGTTCACAGATACGCAGTATTTT. Protein sequence: CASSASGFTDTQYF. The chain is built from TRBV6-6 and TRBJ2-3; tentative D call: TRBD2 (6 bases). The CDR3 is made up of 14 amino acids. Per the germline V gene, CDR1 is MNHNY and CDR2 is SVGAGI (reference sequence). V lost 6 bases and J 2 bases, leaving 12 bases between the germline ends.

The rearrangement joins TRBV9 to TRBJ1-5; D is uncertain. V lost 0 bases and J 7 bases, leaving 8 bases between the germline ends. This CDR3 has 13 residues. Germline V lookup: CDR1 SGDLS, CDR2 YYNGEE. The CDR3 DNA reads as TGTGCCAGCAGCGTAGGGGTGGCACAGCCCCAGCATTTT. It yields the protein CASSVGVAQPQHF.

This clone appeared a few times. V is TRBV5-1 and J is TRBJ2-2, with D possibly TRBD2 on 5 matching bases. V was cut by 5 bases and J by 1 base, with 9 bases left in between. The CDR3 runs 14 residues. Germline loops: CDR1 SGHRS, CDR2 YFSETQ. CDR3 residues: CASSAAGNTGELFF. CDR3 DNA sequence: TGCGCCAGCAGTGCGGCGGGGAACACCGGGGAGCTGTTTTTT.

For the CDR3, the DNA is TGTGCCAGCAGCTTAACGGGAGGAGTGTCAGATACGCAGTATTTT. This gives the protein CASSLTGGVSDTQYF. The rearrangement uses TRBV7-3 and TRBJ2-3, with TRBD2 as a possible D gene (6 bases). The CDR3 is made up of 15 amino acids. Germline CDR1 SGHTA, CDR2 FQGTGA. Trimming took off 0 bases at V and 4 bases at J, with 11 bases between the two ends.

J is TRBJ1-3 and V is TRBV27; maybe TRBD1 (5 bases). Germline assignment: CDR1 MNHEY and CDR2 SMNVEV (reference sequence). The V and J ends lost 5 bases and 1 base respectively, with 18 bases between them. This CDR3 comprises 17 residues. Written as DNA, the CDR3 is TGTGCCAGCAGTAACCTACCGACGGGGACTTCTGGAAACACCATATATTTT. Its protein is CASSNLPTGTSGNTIYF.